This paragraph reports one T cell receptor beta chain. The antigen remains undetermined. TCRdb processed the reads anew with MiXCR; each CDR3 protein has one entry. Of 200,000 to 250,000 distinct CDR3 sequences listed, around 35% are singletons. V shed 0 bases, J shed 4 bases, and the junction held 5 bases outside the gene matches. The CDR3 spans 14 residues. Germline lookup yields CDR1 GTSNPN and CDR2 SVGIG (reference sequence). The source of the sample is a study of T cell repertoires in cytomegalovirus infection. The wider study: Recently identified HLA-C-restricted CMV epitopes were among the peptides used. Public signatures in TCR beta pointed to CMV infection and matching HLA type.

Study outcomes and limitations: The ex vivo response was dominated by HLA-C-restricted CMV-specific TCR beta clonotypes. Carriage of CMV together with the relevant HLA was identifiable through cumulative public TCR beta family frequency.

The sequence came from a human donor in good health (CMV status not recorded). Some clones in this sample may be carry-over from other donors' samples. Source: CD8+ T cells from cultured PBMCs, taken from culture after CMV antigen stimulation. The chain couples TRBV30 to TRBJ2-7, with 8 bases identical to TRBD1. CDR3 nucleotide sequence: TGTGCCTGGAGTGTAATGCAGGGGGCTTACGAGCAGTACTTC. It translates to CAWSVMQGAYEQYF.